The present T cell receptor beta chain was sequenced within a study of cytomegalovirus exposure and HLA in healthy donors (dated by TCRdb to about 2017). Study-level background: An earlier analysis of approximately 600 of the donors reported roughly 300 Gb of sequence data and some 120 million unique TCR beta sequences from about 180 million T cells. The study combined high-throughput TCR immunosequencing, statistical association of individual TCRs with disease status, and machine learning to predict cytomegalovirus infection status. Approximately 330 gigabases of sequencing data and about 92 million unique TCR sequences made up an early release that covered roughly 670 HLA-typed donors. A later analysis re-analyzed previously published TCR beta repertoires from roughly 600 donors and added high-resolution HLA genotyping to study TCR occurrence patterns. The study was designed to test whether signatures of past pathogen exposure could be identified by cataloging public T cell receptors. Both class I and class II loci were covered by HLA typing, at four-digit resolution. In a later genetic analysis, genome-wide SNP genotypes for about three fifths of the roughly 670 donors were used, and that subset was treated as a discovery cohort. Of the roughly 400 genotyped donors, about 84% fell in the genetic ancestry cluster associated with self-reported Caucasian donors. The study profiled the T cell repertoires of under 700 subjects by immunosequencing and related them to cytomegalovirus serostatus. Rather than drawing on any new phenotypic data, the later analysis identified candidate immune exposures from TCR beta sequences and the way those sequences occurred across donors. Typing coverage differed by locus: A, B, C, DRB1 and DQB1 were typed in roughly 629-630 donors, DQA1 in about 500, DPA1 in roughly 590, and DPB1 in 400 to 480. Donor age, sex, ethnicity and CMV serostatus were compiled together with the repertoire data. An earlier analysis of around 580 of the donors used high-throughput TCR beta sequencing to judge whether each TCR beta V gene segment behaved as functional or pseudogenic. Every repertoire in the discovery cohort had been generated on one and the same sequencing platform. Along with the roughly 670-subject first cohort, a separate validation cohort of over a hundred different subjects was used. Across some 400 genotyped donors of the cohort, an average of approximately 240,000 unique TCR beta nucleotide sequences per donor were sequenced, and roughly 20% of those sequences were non-productive. About five DR-DQ haplotypes were treated as single units for association and clustering because of strong linkage in the cohort. Paper-wide results and their limitations: In vitro tests confirmed that a few of the cytomegalovirus-associated TCR beta chains recognize cytomegalovirus antigens. Because counts were too low, some 16 rarely observed V segments, including chromosome 9 orphons, were excluded from the earlier analysis of 587 of the donors. An earlier analysis of 450 to 750 of the donors showed that most TCR beta V segments appeared in productive rearrangements either about 90% or about 30% of the time, which broadly matched IMGT annotations. Assigning TCR associations to individual alleles was difficult when HLA alleles, especially DR and DQ, strongly co-occurred. In a later analysis, TCR association rates were found to vary across HLA loci, with the most associated TCRs seen for DRB1 alleles and the fewest for HLA-C alleles. The sequencing pipeline was judged likely to have produced a cluster of highly shared sequence variants as a technical artifact. Several of the top co-occurrence clusters appeared to be linked to parvovirus B19, influenza, CMV and Epstein-Barr virus, according to a later analysis. A later analysis found that most CMV-associated TCR beta chains appeared HLA-restricted, with HLA associations seemingly driven largely by CMV exposure. In both the original and validation cohorts, the classifier was reported to diagnose cytomegalovirus status with high specificity and sensitivity. According to a later genetic analysis, donors in an Asian-associated ancestry cluster had fewer N-insertions in productive TCRs than the approximately 700-donor mean. In a later analysis, HLA-associated TCR beta chains were found to be more clonally expanded and to have lower generation probabilities than equally common non-associated chains. A further reported finding was that TCR beta sequences accurately predicted the HLA-A and HLA-B alleles for most subjects in the first cohort. For the cohort, immune exposure information was limited to CMV serostatus. While some public TCRs were present in many individuals, most TCR sequences turned up only very rarely across donors. According to the authors, the approach could potentially be generalized to other disease states and immunological phenotypes. HLA typing was unavailable for some donors at each locus, so association tests used only the typed subset. Linkage disequilibrium might explain the correlated functional status among segregating V segments, but an unknown experimental factor could not be excluded. Sequencing depth was assumed to be roughly uniform across donors in the presence/absence analyses, though that assumption may not hold. In a later analysis, around 17,000 TCR beta sequences were associated with specific HLA alleles at a false discovery rate of 0.05. Some IMGT-functional V segments, including TRBV6-2 and TRBV6-3, could not be told apart with the 87-base-pair reads, so those segments were excluded. In this cohort, only TCR beta chains were sequenced, and detectable features were limited by the absence of alpha or paired-chain data. In the study, 150 to 200 TCR beta chains were listed as associated with cytomegalovirus. A later genetic analysis associated a missense DCLRE1C variant with V-gene and J-gene trimming of TCR beta chains, and an independent cohort replicated the association.

A word on this clone: What this receptor recognizes is not known. No quality values exist for individual bases; no much larger clone is one base distant.

From the germline V gene (reference sequence), CDR1 is MNHEY and CDR2 is SMNVEV. V lost 6 bases and J lost 4 bases; the stretch between them is 9 bases long. Measured from the cysteine to the phenylalanine, the CDR3 is 12 residues long. The only DNA kept is the CDR3, 36 bases in frame from the first base. In total, 666 healthy bone marrow donors made up the cohort. At the time of sampling, every cohort member was nominally healthy, though immune exposures that went unrecorded were likely present. The donor tested CMV seronegative and was one of the 352 seronegative cohort members. A peripheral blood sample was collected from each donor, and TCR beta sequencing was performed on peripheral blood mononuclear cells. Genomic DNA extraction from the blood cell samples was performed with the Qiagen DNeasy Blood Extraction Kit. Library prep was done by the immunoSEQ multiplex PCR assay. For the multiplex PCR, a mixture combining 60 forward primers for TCR Vbeta segments and 13 reverse primers for TCR Jbeta segments was used. A multiplex PCR assay on genomic DNA amplified the CDR3 region of rearranged TCR beta genes. On the Illumina HiSeq System, the amplified TCR beta libraries were sequenced as 87-base-pair reads. The paper's data handling went like this. A later analysis counted approximately 74 million unique TCR beta chains across the 666 repertoires, and 10 million to 12 million of these chains were shared by at least two donors. A nearest-neighbor algorithm error-corrected the raw reads and collapsed the reads into unique sequences, merging closely related sequences to remove PCR and sequencing errors. Alignment of CDR3 sequences to IMGT reference sequences was used to assign V, D and J gene segments. For a sequence to be retained, at least a six-nucleotide match to both a V gene segment and a J gene segment was required. A rearrangement counted as productive if the CDR3 had no stop codons and remained in frame with V and J, and every other rearrangement counted as non-productive. CDR3 was defined according to IMGT convention as the region running from the second conserved V-encoded cysteine to the conserved J-encoded phenylalanine. Sequences without an unambiguous match to a single V gene segment were excluded from the earlier analysis of about 640 of the donors. In an earlier analysis of almost 600 of the donors, a V segment was called functional when productive rearrangements were above 56.7%, and segregating when the standard deviation between donors exceeded 5%. A statistical classification framework was built to diagnose cytomegalovirus status from the catalog of TCR beta chain sequences. In a later analysis, TCR nucleotide sequences were compared against IMGT/GENE-DB human TR gene sequences so that V and J genes could be assigned. In a later analysis, CDR3 sequences and most-parsimonious VDJ recombination scenarios were assigned using the TCRdist pipeline. In a later analysis, each TCR beta chain was defined by its CDR3 amino acid sequence together with its V-gene family, and reads without a unique V-gene family were excluded. A later analysis removed 450 to 600 highly shared, low-generation-probability nucleotide sequences to deal with suspected cross-contamination and a sequencing artifact. A later analysis calculated a clonal expansion index for each public chain from normalized within-repertoire ranks of inferred template counts. In a later analysis, generation probabilities were computed with a VDJ recombination model fitted to out-of-frame rearrangements, and the resulting probabilities were checked against IGoR. In a later analysis, hypergeometric tests were used to score TCR-TCR, TCR-HLA and TCR-CMV co-occurrence, with a repertoire-size bias correction applied to TCR pairs. In a later analysis, false discovery rates were estimated by permuting HLA or CMV assignments 20 times. In a later analysis, co-occurring TCRs were grouped using DBSCAN, with TCRdist sequence similarity added in when clustering inside HLA-allele-positive subsets. Repertoires with fewer than 30,000 or more than 120,000 public chains were left out of co-occurrence clustering, as were about five repertoires with anomalous nucleotide sharing. What TCRdb holds here is the immuneACCESS table cut down to in-frame rearrangements. Part of the clones is not present; checked against another copy, under half of the missing clones reflect an unresolved V gene, and the others are unexplained. The V and J calls and clone size are taken from that table; D and trimming were inferred from the DNA. The sample contains some 150,000 clones, approximately 79% of them found a single time. The top ten constitute more than 3.5% of the sample.

Specimen: PBMCs. The source of this sequence is a man aged 35 to 55 in good health and CMV-seronegative. The chain is assembled from TRBV27 and TRBJ1-2; TRBD1 is a possible D gene, resting on 6 matching bases. The DNA sequence is as follows: TGTGCCAGCAGGGACAGAAGCTATGGCTACACCTTC. The encoded protein is CASRDRSYGYTF.